Below are 31 T cell receptor beta chains sequenced from a single sample in a study of blood T cell repertoires in COVID-19. Assay: immunoSEQ multiplex PCR; the TCRdb copy retains only in-frame clones and omits some. The repertoire holds approximately 350,000 clones, with about 88% as singletons. Sequencing input: peripheral blood. Receptors originate from a woman aged 70-85 years with COVID-19, enrolled during active disease.

V usage is TRBV24-1 and J usage is TRBJ2-5; no reliable D call. Germline CDR1 is KGHDR and CDR2 is SFDVKD. The CDR3 spans 13 residues. The ends were cut back, 2 bases at V and 0 bases at J, with 3 bases in the middle. The CDR3 DNA reads as TGTGCCACCAGTGATTACAACCAAGAGACCCAGTACTTC. Its translation: CATSDYNQETQYF.

The V call is TRBV4-1, the J call TRBJ2-1; 8 bases fit TRBD2. Looked up from germline, CDR1 is MGHRA and CDR2 is YSYEKL. V gave up 3 bases and J gave up 13 bases; unmatched junction bases: 23. CDR3 length equals 18 residues. As DNA, the CDR3 is TGCGCCAGCAGCCACAAAAAGCGGTCTCCTTTTGTAGCGGGGCGTCAGTTCTTC. Its protein product is CASSHKKRSPFVAGRQFF.

The CDR3 bases are TGTGCCAGCAGCAATGGAGGGGCTGGGAATTCACCCCTCCACTTT. This translates into CASSNGGAGNSPLHF. V is TRBV7-2 and J is TRBJ1-6; possible D gene TRBD1, 5 bases. V dropped 5 bases and J dropped 7 bases, with 15 bases sitting between them. Germline V lookup: CDR1 SGHTA, CDR2 FQGNSA. The length of the CDR3 is 15 residues.

The chain is built from TRBV10-3 and TRBJ1-1, with D maybe TRBD1 (6 bases). This CDR3 has 15 residues. Germline V gives CDR1 ENHRY, CDR2 SYGVKD. The V and J ends lost 4 bases and 3 bases respectively, with 15 bases between them. CDR3 sequence (DNA): TGTGCCATCAGTGTAGGGGGGGCGAGGGACACTGAAGCTTTCTTT. Translation gives CAISVGGARDTEAFF.

This sequence joins TRBV28 and TRBJ1-6, with a weak D call TRBD1 (5 bases). The CDR3 length is 16 residues. CDR1 is MDHEN, CDR2 SYDVKM, per germline. Trimming took 4 bases from V and 8 from J, leaving 18 bases between them. Here the CDR3 reads CASSSSGTIKDSPLHF. The CDR3 DNA reads as TGTGCCAGCAGTTCCTCCGGGACTATCAAGGATTCACCCCTCCACTTT. Looking up the rest from reference TRBV28 and TRBJ1-6 gives the full variable domain: DVKVTQSSRYLVKRTGEKVFLECVQDMDHENMFWYRQDPGLGLRLIYFSYDVKMKEKGDIPEGYSVSREKKERFSLILESASTNQTSMYLCASSSSGTIKDSPLHFGNGTRLTVT.

The CDR3 DNA reads TGTGCCAGCAGCTTAGAGGTTCAGGTTTCCGGCTACACCTTC. It specifies CASSLEVQVSGYTF. The rearrangement joins TRBV7-2 to TRBJ1-2; D is uncertain. Trimming shortened V by 1 base and J by 8 bases, and 14 bases separated the two germline ends. CDR1 and CDR2 from the germline V gene are SGHTA and FQGNSA. This CDR3 is built from 14 residues. Together with reference TRBV7-2 and TRBJ1-2, the CDR3 gives the full variable domain: GAGVSQSPSNKVTEKGKDVELRCDPISGHTALYWYRQSLGQGLEFLIYFQGNSAPDKSGLPSDRFSAERTGGSVSTLTIQRTQQEDSAVYLCASSLEVQVSGYTFGSGTRLTVV.

The chain recombines TRBV4-2 with TRBJ1-4, with 7 bases matching TRBD1. J was trimmed by 4 bases and V by 4 bases; bases with no gene match: 6. The CDR3 runs 15 residues. Germline V lookup: CDR1 LGHNA, CDR2 YNFKEQ. In DNA, the CDR3 is TGTGCCAGCAGCCCAGAAAGGGACAGTAATGAAAAACTGTTTTTT. It codes for CASSPERDSNEKLFF.

V and J are TRBV9 and TRBJ2-2; D may be TRBD2 (5 bases). Trimming left V 3 bases short and J 2 bases short, with 11 bases between. The CDR3 extends over 15 amino acids. CDR1 is SGDLS and CDR2 is YYNGEE in the germline V gene. Here the CDR3 DNA reads TGTGCCAGCAGCGGGGCTAGCTCCAACACCGGGGAGCTGTTTTTT. This codes for CASSGASSNTGELFF.

The rearrangement uses TRBV6-1 and TRBJ1-2; possibly TRBD1 for D (6 bases). V lost 1 base, J lost 8 bases, and 14 bases lay in between. Germline CDR1 reads MNHNS; CDR2 reads SASEGT. This CDR3 comprises 14 residues. The CDR3 nucleotides read TGTGCCAGCAGTGAAGTGGGAGGGGGGTCCGGCTACACCTTC. This sequence encodes CASSEVGGGSGYTF.

The chain is built from TRBV6-4 and TRBJ1-4; D perhaps matches TRBD1 (5 bases). V shed 7 bases and J shed 0 bases, with 12 bases lying between them. Germline assignment: CDR1 MRHNA and CDR2 SNTAGT. This CDR3 has 15 amino acids. In DNA form, the CDR3 reads TGTGCCAGCAAACGACAGCTCCCAACTAATGAAAAACTGTTTTTT. Protein sequence: CASKRQLPTNEKLFF.

The chain joins TRBV9 to TRBJ2-7, with 8 bases that match TRBD2. This CDR3 is built from 13 residues. Germline V CDR1 and CDR2: SGDLS, YYNGEE. V was clipped by 4 bases and J by 2 bases; unmatched bases: 2. The CDR3 bases are TGTGCCAGCAGCTCGGGGGGGACCTACGAGCAGTACTTC. Protein sequence: CASSSGGTYEQYF.

V gene TRBV7-9 combines with J gene TRBJ1-5; the match to TRBD1 covers 10 bases. The J segment lost 6 bases and the V segment lost 5 bases, leaving 4 bases of the junction unmatched. The germline V gene encodes CDR1 SEHNR and CDR2 FQNEAQ (reference sequence). The CDR3 is 14 amino acids. In nucleotides, the CDR3 is TGTGCCAGCAGCCAGACAGGGGGCATTCAGCCCCAGCATTTT. It yields the protein CASSQTGGIQPQHF.

CDR3 residues: CASSPPLARGDTQYF. DNA for the CDR3: TGTGCCAGCTCACCACCCCTAGCGAGGGGAGATACGCAGTATTTT. The chain combines TRBV18 with TRBJ2-3; tentative D call: TRBD2 (6 bases). V was trimmed by 0 bases and J by 5 bases, leaving 12 bases between them. The germline gives CDR1 KGHSH, CDR2 LQKENI. The CDR3 is 15 residues long.

The V gene is TRBV7-2, the J gene TRBJ2-3; 8 bases agree with TRBD2. J was trimmed by 10 bases and V by 0 bases; bases with no gene match: 12. The CDR3 is 16 amino acids. CDR1 and CDR2 from the germline V gene are SGHTA and FQGNSA. CDR3 sequence (DNA): TGTGCCAGCAGCTTAGCGTACGGGACTAGAAGAAATCCGCAGTATTTT. This translates into CASSLAYGTRRNPQYF.

V usage is TRBV2 and J usage is TRBJ1-2; D may be TRBD1 (5 bases). Trimming left V 9 bases short and J 4 bases short, with 18 bases between. The CDR3 extends over 14 amino acids. The germline V gene encodes CDR1 SNHLY and CDR2 FYNNEI. The CDR3 region is CASVGVRGSYGYTF. The CDR3 region has the DNA TGTGCCAGTGTCGGAGTAAGGGGAAGCTATGGCTACACCTTC.

This clone was seen just once. The J gene is TRBJ2-1, the V gene TRBV9; 13 bases are shared with TRBD2. Germline V gene data show CDR1 as SGDLS and CDR2 as YYNGEE. The CDR3 is 15 amino acids. After removal of 4 bases from V and 9 bases from J, the junction contained 7 bases not matched to a gene. The CDR3 nucleotides are TGTGCCAGCAGCCCGGGACTAGCGGGGCACGCTGAGCAGTTCTTC. It specifies CASSPGLAGHAEQFF.

Regarding this clone: The same CDR3 arises from other DNA sequences in this sample as well. The chain employs TRBV15 and TRBJ2-1, with D maybe TRBD2 (5 bases). The CDR3 has 15 amino acids. V lost 0 bases and J 3 bases, leaving 9 bases between the germline ends. Per germline, CDR1 LNHNV and CDR2 YYDKDF (reference sequence). This CDR3 reads CATSRDRGLYNEQFF. CDR3 in DNA: TGTGCCACCAGCAGAGATCGAGGGCTCTACAATGAGCAGTTCTTC.

V is TRBV28 and J is TRBJ2-7; possibly TRBD2 for D (6 bases). Germline loops: CDR1 MDHEN, CDR2 SYDVKM. V shed 7 bases and J shed 1 base, with 14 bases lying between them. The CDR3 contains 14 residues. The CDR3 coding sequence is TGTGCCAGCACCATAGGGACTCTATCCTACGAGCAGTACTTC. It yields the protein CASTIGTLSYEQYF.

Only one count was recorded for this clone. This chain joins TRBV5-1 and TRBJ2-5, with 9 bases that match TRBD2. This CDR3 is built from 15 residues. Germline lookup yields CDR1 SGHRS and CDR2 YFSETQ. V lost 0 bases and J lost 10; bases outside the gene matches: 10. The CDR3 sequence is CASSLGSSGVTDQYF. The CDR3, as DNA: TGCGCCAGCAGCTTGGGTTCTAGCGGGGTAACGGACCAGTACTTC.

The gene calls are TRBV12-3 or TRBV12-4 and TRBJ1-1; 7 nucleotides align to TRBD1. V was clipped by 3 bases and J by 10 bases; unmatched bases: 5. The CDR3 is made up of 12 amino acids. CDR3: CASSFGQAGAFF. The CDR3 DNA sequence: TGTGCCAGCAGTTTCGGACAGGCCGGAGCTTTCTTT.

The chain joins TRBV7-2 to TRBJ2-3; 8 nucleotides align to TRBD2. Germline loops: CDR1 SGHTA, CDR2 FQGNSA. The CDR3 has 15 amino acids. Trimming took 5 bases from V and 7 from J; bases not matched to a gene: 11. CDR3 in amino acids: CASSGVPGGMNTQYF. The CDR3 DNA reads as TGTGCCAGCAGCGGAGTTCCGGGGGGGATGAATACGCAGTATTTT.

The chain carries TRBV24-1 and TRBJ2-2, with TRBD1 matching over 8 bases. V shed 1 base, J shed 1 base, and the junction held 1 base outside the gene matches. This CDR3 is built from 16 residues. Germline assignment: CDR1 KGHDR and CDR2 SFDVKD. Here the CDR3 DNA reads TGTGCCACCAGTGATTTTGGACAGGGGAACACCGGGGAGCTGTTTTTT. Its translation is CATSDFGQGNTGELFF.

The J gene is TRBJ2-2, the V gene TRBV5-6; TRBD2 might be the D (7 bases). V shed 0 bases and J shed 0 bases, with 12 bases lying between them. The germline V gene encodes CDR1 SGHDT and CDR2 YYEEEE. The CDR3 length is 17 residues. The CDR3 DNA reads as TGTGCCAGCAGCTTGGCGGGGGGCCCGACGAACACCGGGGAGCTGTTTTTT. This gives the protein CASSLAGGPTNTGELFF. The full variable domain, rest sourced from reference TRBV5-6 and TRBJ2-2, is DAGVTQSPTHLIKTRGQQVTLRCSPKSGHDTVSWYQQALGQGPQFIFQYYEEEERQRGNFPDRFSGHQFPNYSSELNVNALLLGDSALYLCASSLAGGPTNTGELFFGEGSRLTVL.

The chain is built from TRBV28 and TRBJ2-3, with 9 bases fitting TRBD2. Germline CDR1 and CDR2: MDHEN and SYDVKM. This CDR3 is built from 15 residues. V shed 2 bases, J shed 4 bases, and the junction held 4 bases outside the gene matches. CDR3 sequence reads: CASSLRSSGADTQYF. Written as DNA, the CDR3 is TGTGCCAGCAGTTTAAGGTCTAGCGGGGCAGATACGCAGTATTTT.

This clone was counted a single time. This sequence joins TRBV19 and TRBJ1-5; TRBD1 matches at 9 bases. V lost 7 bases and J lost 0; bases outside the gene matches: 10. Germline V gene lookup returns CDR1 LNHDA and CDR2 SQIVND (reference sequence). The CDR3 sequence is 17 residues long. The CDR3 DNA is TGTGCCAGTACACGGACAGGGGCTTTAAATAGCAATCAGCCCCAGCATTTT. Its translation: CASTRTGALNSNQPQHF.

Turning to this clone: The sample contains more than one DNA sequence encoding this CDR3. The rearrangement uses TRBV12-3 or TRBV12-4 and TRBJ1-2; 7 bases are a match to TRBD1. The J segment lost 4 bases and the V segment lost 5 bases, leaving 1 base of the junction unmatched. The CDR3 extends over 12 amino acids. The CDR3 reads CASSRDSYGYTF. The CDR3 DNA is TGTGCCAGCAGTCGGGACAGCTATGGCTACACCTTC.

This chain connects TRBV21-1 to TRBJ1-2; TRBD1 is the table's D call, not checked against the DNA. TRBV21-1 counts as a pseudogene. This CDR3 region has 13 residues. The CDR3 region has the DNA TGTGCCAGCAGTAGAAGACAGGGAGGTGGCTACACCTTC. Translated, it gives CASSRRQGGGYTF.

The rearrangement joins TRBV18 to TRBJ1-3; 8 bases line up with TRBD1. The V gene end was trimmed by 3 bases and the J gene end by 7 bases; junction bases not matched to a gene: 5. Germline V gives CDR1 KGHSH, CDR2 LQKENI. The CDR3 consists of 14 residues. The CDR3 reads CASSPQGAKNTIYF. The CDR3 nucleotides are TGTGCCAGCTCACCGCAGGGGGCGAAGAACACCATATATTTT.

The DNA of the CDR3 is TGTGCCAGCACTGTGACAGGGGGCTTTCTTAATGAAAAACTGTTTTTT. Its protein product is CASTVTGGFLNEKLFF. The chain recombines TRBV28 with TRBJ1-4; 10 bases align to TRBD1. V was clipped by 7 bases and J by 4 bases; unmatched bases: 9. The CDR3 is 16 residues long. The germline V gene encodes CDR1 MDHEN and CDR2 SYDVKM.

The CDR3 protein is CASSFSGGAIDTQYF. CDR3 coding DNA: TGTGCCAGCAGCTTCAGCGGGGGGGCGATAGATACGCAGTATTTT. This chain connects TRBV5-4 to TRBJ2-3; TRBD2 aligns across 10 bases. The germline gives CDR1 SGHNT, CDR2 YYREEE (reference sequence). The CDR3 is 15 amino acids. V lost 2 bases and J lost 5; bases outside the gene matches: 5.

The chain carries TRBV28 and TRBJ2-5, with TRBD1 matching over 9 bases. The germline V gene has CDR1 MDHEN and CDR2 SYDVKM. V was clipped by 5 bases and J by 3 bases; unmatched bases: 10. The CDR3 totals 16 residues. The CDR3 loop reads CASSGTGGAPKETQYF. CDR3 coding DNA: TGTGCCAGCAGTGGCACAGGGGGCGCGCCGAAAGAGACCCAGTACTTC.